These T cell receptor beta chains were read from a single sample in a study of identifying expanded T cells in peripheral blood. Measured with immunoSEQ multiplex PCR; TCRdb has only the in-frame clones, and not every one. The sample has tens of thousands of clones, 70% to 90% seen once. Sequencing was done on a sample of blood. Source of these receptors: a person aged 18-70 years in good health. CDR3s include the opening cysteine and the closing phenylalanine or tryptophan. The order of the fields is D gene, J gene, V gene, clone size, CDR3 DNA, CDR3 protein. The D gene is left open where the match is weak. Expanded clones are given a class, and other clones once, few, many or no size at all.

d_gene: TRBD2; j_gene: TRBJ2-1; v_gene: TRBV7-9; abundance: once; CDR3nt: TGTGCCAGCAGCCTGCCGCATGCGGGGGGGCGAGAGTACAATGAGCAGTTCTTC; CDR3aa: CASSLPHAGGREYNEQFF
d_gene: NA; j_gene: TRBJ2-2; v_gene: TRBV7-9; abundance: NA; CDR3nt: TGTGCCAGCAGCGCAGGGTACGCCGGGGAGCTGTTTTTT; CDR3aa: CASSAGYAGELFF
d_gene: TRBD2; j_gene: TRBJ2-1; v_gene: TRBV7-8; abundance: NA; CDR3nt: TGTGCCAGCAGCTTAGTCTCTAGCGGGACCTACAATGAGCAGTTCTTC; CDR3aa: CASSLVSSGTYNEQFF
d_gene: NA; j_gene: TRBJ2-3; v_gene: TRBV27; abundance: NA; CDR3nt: TGTGCCAGCAGTTTAGATAACGGGGCAGGAGATACGCAGTATTTT; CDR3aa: CASSLDNGAGDTQYF
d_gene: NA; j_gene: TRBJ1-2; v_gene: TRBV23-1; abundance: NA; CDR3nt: TGCGCCAGCCGCCCTGAACTTTACTATGGCTACACCTTC; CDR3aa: CASRPELYYGYTF
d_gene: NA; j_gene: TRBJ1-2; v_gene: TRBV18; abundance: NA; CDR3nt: TGTGCCAGCTCACCTTTGGGCACAAGCTATGGCTACACCTTC; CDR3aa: CASSPLGTSYGYTF
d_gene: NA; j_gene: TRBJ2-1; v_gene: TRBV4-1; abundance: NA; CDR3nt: TGCGCCAGCAGCCAAGTGGGGGGGCTGTCCTACAATGAGCAGTTCTTC; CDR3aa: CASSQVGGLSYNEQFF
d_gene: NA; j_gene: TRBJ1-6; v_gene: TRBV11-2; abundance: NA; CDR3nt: TGTGCCAGCAGCTTAGAAGGGACGCCCGGTAGCTCCTATAATTCACCCCTCCACTTT; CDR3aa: CASSLEGTPGSSYNSPLHF
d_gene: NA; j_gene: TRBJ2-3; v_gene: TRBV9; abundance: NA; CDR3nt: TGTGCCAGCAGCTCCAAAGCAGATACGCAGTATTTT; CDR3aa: CASSSKADTQYF
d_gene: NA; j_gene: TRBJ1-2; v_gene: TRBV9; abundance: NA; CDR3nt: TGTGCCAGCAGCGTAGATGGACAGCCAGATGGCTATGGCTACACCTTC; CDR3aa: CASSVDGQPDGYGYTF
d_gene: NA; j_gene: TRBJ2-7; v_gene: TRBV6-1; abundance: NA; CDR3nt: TGTGCCAGCAGTGAATGGCCAGAAACGGCGACCCCCTCCTACGAGCAGTACTTC; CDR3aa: CASSEWPETATPSYEQYF
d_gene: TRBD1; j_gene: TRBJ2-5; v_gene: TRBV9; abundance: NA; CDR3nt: TGTGCCAGCAGCGCTACCGGGACAGGGGGCGCGGAGACCCAGTACTTC; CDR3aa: CASSATGTGGAETQYF
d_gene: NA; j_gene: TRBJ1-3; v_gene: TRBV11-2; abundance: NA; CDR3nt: TGTGCCAGCAGCTTGAACTCTGGAAACACCATATATTTT; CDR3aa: CASSLNSGNTIYF
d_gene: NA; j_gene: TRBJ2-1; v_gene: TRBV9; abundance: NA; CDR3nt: TGTGCCAGCAGCGTAAGGCATGAGCAGTTCTTC; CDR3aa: CASSVRHEQFF
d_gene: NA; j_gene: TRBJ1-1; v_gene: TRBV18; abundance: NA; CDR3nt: TGTGCCAGCTCACCATGGGGGCTGAACACTGAAGCTTTCTTT; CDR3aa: CASSPWGLNTEAFF
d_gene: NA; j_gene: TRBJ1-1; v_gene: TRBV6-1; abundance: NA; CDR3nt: TGTGCCAGCAGCCCAGGACGTTCTGAAGCTTTCTTT; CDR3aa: CASSPGRSEAFF
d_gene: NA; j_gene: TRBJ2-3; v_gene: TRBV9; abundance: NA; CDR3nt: TGTGCCAGCAGCGTAGGGTTCGGCGGGGCGGCAGATACGCAGTATTTT; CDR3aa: CASSVGFGGAADTQYF